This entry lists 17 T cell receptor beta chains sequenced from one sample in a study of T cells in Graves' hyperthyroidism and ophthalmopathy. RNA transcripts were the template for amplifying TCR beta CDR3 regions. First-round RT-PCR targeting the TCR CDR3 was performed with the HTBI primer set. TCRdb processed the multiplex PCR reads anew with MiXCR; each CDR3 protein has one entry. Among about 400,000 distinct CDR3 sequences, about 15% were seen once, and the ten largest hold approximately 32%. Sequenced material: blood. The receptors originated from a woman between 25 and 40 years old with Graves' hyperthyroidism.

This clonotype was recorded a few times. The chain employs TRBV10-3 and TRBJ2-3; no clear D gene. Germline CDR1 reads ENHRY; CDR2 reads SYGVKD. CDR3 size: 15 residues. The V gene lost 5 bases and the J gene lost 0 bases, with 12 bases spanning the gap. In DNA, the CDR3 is TGTGCCATCAGTAGGATCGGTGCTAGCACAGATACGCAGTATTTT. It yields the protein CAISRIGASTDTQYF.

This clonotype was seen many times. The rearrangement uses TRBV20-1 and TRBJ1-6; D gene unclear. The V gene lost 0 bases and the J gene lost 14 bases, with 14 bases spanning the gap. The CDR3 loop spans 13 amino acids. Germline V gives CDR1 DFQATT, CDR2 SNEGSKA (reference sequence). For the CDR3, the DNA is TGCAGTGCTAGAGATACGGGGTTCCCAACCCTCCACTTT. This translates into CSARDTGFPTLHF.

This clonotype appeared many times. The CDR3 DNA sequence: TGTGCCAGCAGGAGTACTAGCGGGAGAAATGAGCAGTTCTTC. This codes for CASRSTSGRNEQFF. This sequence joins TRBV2 and TRBJ2-1; TRBD2 aligns across 11 bases. Germline values: CDR1 SNHLY, CDR2 FYNNEI. Trimming removed 6 bases from V and 7 bases from J; junction bases left unmatched: 5. The CDR3 contains 14 residues.

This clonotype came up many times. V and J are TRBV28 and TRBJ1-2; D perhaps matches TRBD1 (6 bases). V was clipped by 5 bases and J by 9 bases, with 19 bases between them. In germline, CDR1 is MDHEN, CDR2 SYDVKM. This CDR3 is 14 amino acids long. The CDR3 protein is CASSPGQPPLRYTF. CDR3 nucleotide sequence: TGTGCCAGCAGTCCGGGACAACCGCCTTTGCGCTACACCTTC.

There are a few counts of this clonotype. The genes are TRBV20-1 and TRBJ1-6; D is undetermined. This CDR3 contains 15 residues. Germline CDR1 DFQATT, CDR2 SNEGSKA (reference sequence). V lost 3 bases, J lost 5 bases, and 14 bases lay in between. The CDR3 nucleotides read TGCAGTGCTAGCGCGGGAAAGGGAAATAATTCACCCCTCCACTTT. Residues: CSASAGKGNNSPLHF.

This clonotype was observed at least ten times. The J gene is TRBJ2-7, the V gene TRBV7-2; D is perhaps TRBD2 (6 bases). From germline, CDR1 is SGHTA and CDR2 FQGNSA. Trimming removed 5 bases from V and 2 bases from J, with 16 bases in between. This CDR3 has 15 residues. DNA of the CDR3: TGTGCCAGCAGCGAGAGAGCGGGCCAAACCTACGAGCAGTACTTC. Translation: CASSERAGQTYEQYF.

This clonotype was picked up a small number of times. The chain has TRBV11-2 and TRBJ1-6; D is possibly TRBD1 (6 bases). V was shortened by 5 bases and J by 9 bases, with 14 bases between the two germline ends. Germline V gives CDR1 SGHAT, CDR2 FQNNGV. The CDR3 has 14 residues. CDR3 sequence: CASSITGLGSPLHF. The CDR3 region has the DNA TGTGCCAGCAGCATAACAGGGCTGGGTTCACCCCTCCACTTT.

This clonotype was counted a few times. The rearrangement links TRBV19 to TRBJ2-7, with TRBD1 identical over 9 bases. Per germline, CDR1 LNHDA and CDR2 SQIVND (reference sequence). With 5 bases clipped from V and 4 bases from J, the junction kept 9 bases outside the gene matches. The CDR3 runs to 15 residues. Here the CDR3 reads CASSVQGAKEYEQYF. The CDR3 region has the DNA TGTGCCAGTAGTGTACAGGGGGCAAAGGAATACGAGCAGTACTTC.

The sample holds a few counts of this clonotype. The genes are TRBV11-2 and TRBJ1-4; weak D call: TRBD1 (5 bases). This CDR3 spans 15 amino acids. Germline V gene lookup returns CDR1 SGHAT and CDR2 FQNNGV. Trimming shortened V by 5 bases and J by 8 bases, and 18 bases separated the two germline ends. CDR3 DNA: TGTGCCAGCAGCAACCGGGACCGAGGGAGCGAAAAACTGTTTTTT. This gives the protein CASSNRDRGSEKLFF.

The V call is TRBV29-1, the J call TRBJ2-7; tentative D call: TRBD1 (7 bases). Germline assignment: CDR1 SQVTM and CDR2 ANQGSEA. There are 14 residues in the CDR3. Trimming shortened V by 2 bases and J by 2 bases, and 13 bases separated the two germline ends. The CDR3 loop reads CSVESTGTPYEQYF. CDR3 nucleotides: TGCAGCGTTGAATCGACAGGGACTCCCTACGAGCAGTACTTC.

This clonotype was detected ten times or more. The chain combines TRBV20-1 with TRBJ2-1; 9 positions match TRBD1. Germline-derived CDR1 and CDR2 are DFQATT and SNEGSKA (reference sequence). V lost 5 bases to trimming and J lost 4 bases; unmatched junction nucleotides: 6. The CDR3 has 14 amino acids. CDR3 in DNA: TGCAGTGCTGCACAGGGGGCGGGTTACAATGAGCAGTTCTTC. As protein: CSAAQGAGYNEQFF.

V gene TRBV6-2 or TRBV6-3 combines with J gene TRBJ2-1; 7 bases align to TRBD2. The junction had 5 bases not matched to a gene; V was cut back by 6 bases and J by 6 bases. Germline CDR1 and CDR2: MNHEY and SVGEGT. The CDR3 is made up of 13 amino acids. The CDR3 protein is CASRWGGGNEQFF. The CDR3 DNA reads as TGTGCCAGCAGATGGGGGGGGGGCAATGAGCAGTTCTTC.

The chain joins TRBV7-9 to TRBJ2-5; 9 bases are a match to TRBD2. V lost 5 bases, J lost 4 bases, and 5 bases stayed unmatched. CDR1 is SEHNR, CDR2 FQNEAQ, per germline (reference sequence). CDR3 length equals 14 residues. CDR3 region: CASSPWTSAETQYF. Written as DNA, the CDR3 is TGTGCCAGCAGCCCTTGGACTAGCGCAGAGACCCAGTACTTC.

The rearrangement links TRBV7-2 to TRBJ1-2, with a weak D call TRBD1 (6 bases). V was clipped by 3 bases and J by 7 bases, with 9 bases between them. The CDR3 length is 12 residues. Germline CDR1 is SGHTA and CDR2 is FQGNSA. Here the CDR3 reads CASSFPGVGYTF. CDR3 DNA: TGTGCCAGCAGCTTCCCAGGGGTTGGCTACACCTTC.

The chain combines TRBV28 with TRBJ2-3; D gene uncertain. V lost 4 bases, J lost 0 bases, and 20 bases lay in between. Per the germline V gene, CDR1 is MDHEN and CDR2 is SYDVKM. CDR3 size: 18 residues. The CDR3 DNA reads TGTGCCAGCAGTTCCACCCGATGGCCTAGAAATAGCACAGATACGCAGTATTTT. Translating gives CASSSTRWPRNSTDTQYF. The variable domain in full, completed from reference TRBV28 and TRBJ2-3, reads DVKVTQSSRYLVKRTGEKVFLECVQDMDHENMFWYRQDPGLGLRLIYFSYDVKMKEKGDIPEGYSVSREKKERFSLILESASTNQTSMYLCASSSTRWPRNSTDTQYFGPGTRLTVL.

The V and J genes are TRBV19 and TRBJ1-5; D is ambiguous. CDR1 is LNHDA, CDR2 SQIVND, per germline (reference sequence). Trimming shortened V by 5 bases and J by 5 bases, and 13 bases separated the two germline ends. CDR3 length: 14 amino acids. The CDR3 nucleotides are TGTGCCAGTAGTGTCGACTCGGGCTATCAGCCCCAGCATTTT. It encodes CASSVDSGYQPQHF.

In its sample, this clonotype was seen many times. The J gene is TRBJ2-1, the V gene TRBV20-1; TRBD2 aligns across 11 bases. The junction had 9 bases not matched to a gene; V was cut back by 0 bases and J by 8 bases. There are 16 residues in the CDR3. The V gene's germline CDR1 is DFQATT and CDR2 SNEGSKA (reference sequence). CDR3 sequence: CSARDPSGRLSYEQFF. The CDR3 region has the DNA TGCAGTGCTAGAGACCCTAGCGGGAGGCTCTCTTATGAGCAGTTCTTC.